A selection of T cell receptor beta chains follows, all from one sample in a study of blood T cell repertoires in COVID-19. The assay was immunoSEQ multiplex PCR, and TCRdb's table has in-frame clones only and misses some. This sample has fewer than 700,000 clones, with about 89% found just once. The material sequenced was peripheral blood. These receptors were collected from a woman between 45 and 60 years old with COVID-19, enrolled during active disease. Both conserved end residues are part of each CDR3. The D gene is left open where the match is weak. Where a row states a size, it is once, few, many or the class of an expanded clone; other rows omit it.

j_call | clone_size | d_call | v_call | cdr3_nt | cdr3_aa
TRBJ1-4 | few | - | TRBV5-1 | TGCGCCAGCAGCTTGGCAGGAACCTCGGATGAAAAACTGTTTTTT | CASSLAGTSDEKLFF
TRBJ1-1 | - | TRBD1 | TRBV7-8 | TGTGCCAGCAGCTTGAGACAGGGTGATTTAAGGAACACTGAAGCTTTCTTT | CASSLRQGDLRNTEAFF
TRBJ1-1 | - | TRBD1 | TRBV19 | TGTGCCAGTAGTACAACGAGAGGGGGCAAAGCTTTCTTT | CASSTTRGGKAFF
TRBJ2-1 | - | TRBD2 | TRBV19 | TGTGCCAGTAGTCTCGGTACTAGCGGGGGGCCGAGCTCCTACAATGAGCAGTTCTTC | CASSLGTSGGPSSYNEQFF
TRBJ2-1 | - | - | TRBV6-1 | TGTGCCAGCAGTGACCCGGGATCCAACAATGAGCAGTTCTTC | CASSDPGSNNEQFF
TRBJ1-2 | - | TRBD1 | TRBV28 | TGTGCCAGCGAGACAGGGGGTGTCTATGGCTACACCTTC | CASETGGVYGYTF
TRBJ1-5 | - | - | TRBV6-1 | TGTGCCAGCAGTGAAGGGAGAGGATCAGAGCCCCAGCATTTT | CASSEGRGSEPQHF
TRBJ1-2 | - | - | TRBV19 | TGTGCCAGTAGTCCCCAGAACTATGGCTACACCTTC | CASSPQNYGYTF
TRBJ1-6 | few | - | TRBV2 | TGTGCCAGCAGAGCTCGGGGGGTAAAATCACCCCTCCACTTT | CASRARGVKSPLHF
TRBJ2-6 | once | TRBD1 | TRBV27 | TGTGCCAGCAGTCCCCCGGGACAGGTATTCTCTGGGGCCAACGTCCTGACTTTC | CASSPPGQVFSGANVLTF
TRBJ2-7 | once | TRBD2 | TRBV6-5 | TGTGCCAGCGGGACTAGCGGGGGATACTACGAGCAGTACTTC | CASGTSGGYYEQYF
TRBJ2-7 | - | - | TRBV4-1 | TGCGCCAGCAGCCAAGGAGTCGCGGCCGAGCAGTACTTC | CASSQGVAAEQYF
TRBJ1-5 | - | TRBD1 | TRBV18 | TGTGCCAGCTCAGCGACAGGGATCAGCAATCAGCCCCAGCATTTT | CASSATGISNQPQHF
TRBJ1-5 | - | - | TRBV30 | TGTGCCTGGAGCCAGGGGATGGGGCAGCCCCAGCATTTT | CAWSQGMGQPQHF
TRBJ1-4 | - | TRBD1 | TRBV27 | TGTGCCAGCAGTTTATGGGGTGGACAGGGAACTGAAAAACTGTTTTTT | CASSLWGGQGTEKLFF
TRBJ1-1 | - | - | TRBV28 | TGTGCCAGCAGCCCCGAGATACAGGGATTGAACACTGAAGCTTTCTTT | CASSPEIQGLNTEAFF
TRBJ1-1 | - | - | TRBV5-1 | TGCGCCAGCAGCGACGAGGACAGCGAAGCTTTCTTT | CASSDEDSEAFF
TRBJ2-3 | - | - | TRBV25-1 | TGTGCCAGCAGCCTGAGGCAGGGTCTCACAGATACGCAGTATTTT | CASSLRQGLTDTQYF
TRBJ2-1 | - | - | TRBV7-2 | TGTGCCAGCAGCTTAGGTGTCACAACAGAGCAGTTCTTC | CASSLGVTTEQFF
TRBJ1-5 | - | - | TRBV5-1 | TGCGCCAGCAGCTTGTGGGCAGGGGATCATCAGCCCCAGCATTTT | CASSLWAGDHQPQHF
TRBJ1-2 | - | - | TRBV11-3 | TGTGCCAGCAGCTTAGACCCCGGGACTTCGGATGTGACCTTC | CASSLDPGTSDVTF
TRBJ2-7 | - | - | TRBV5-1 | TGCGCCAGCAGCGACGTTAATACAGGGCTATTACTGCAGTACTTC | CASSDVNTGLLLQYF
TRBJ1-6 | few | TRBD1 | TRBV27 | TGTGCCAGCAGCTCCCGACAGGGGGATAATTCACCCCTCCACTTT | CASSSRQGDNSPLHF
TRBJ2-3 | once | TRBD2 | TRBV9 | TGTGCCAGCAGCGTGAGCGGGGGGAGCACAGATACGCAGTATTTT | CASSVSGGSTDTQYF
TRBJ2-2 | - | - | TRBV28 | TGTGCCACCCTCGGGGGGCGGACCGGGGAGCTGTTTTTT | CATLGGRTGELFF
TRBJ1-1 | - | - | TRBV5-6 | TGTGCCAGCAGCTTGGAGGAGCGGGGGAACACTGAAGCTTTCTTT | CASSLEERGNTEAFF
TRBJ1-4 | - | - | TRBV5-1 | TGCGCCAGCAGCTTTCAAGATTCGGGGAATGAAAAACTGTTTTTT | CASSFQDSGNEKLFF
TRBJ2-6 | - | - | TRBV19 | TGTGCCAGTAGTAGTTGGGGGGGGCGCGGGGCCAACGTCCTGACTTTC | CASSSWGGRGANVLTF
TRBJ1-2 | - | - | TRBV12-3/TRBV12-4 | TGTGCCATCCGCCAGGGGAATGGCTACACCTTC | CAIRQGNGYTF
TRBJ2-4 | - | - | TRBV4-2 | TGTGCCAGCAGCCAAGCGACAGAAGAAAACATTCAGTACTTC | CASSQATEENIQYF
TRBJ2-7 | - | - | TRBV18 | TGTGCCAGCTCACCGAGCTCCTACGAGCAGTACTTC | CASSPSSYEQYF
TRBJ1-1 | - | - | TRBV6-5 | TGTGCCAGCAGTTACTCATGGACAGAGACTGAAGCTTTCTTT | CASSYSWTETEAFF
TRBJ2-1 | - | - | TRBV10-1 | TGCGCCAGCTCGCGTGAGCAGTTCTTC | CASSREQFF
TRBJ1-5 | - | TRBD1 | TRBV6-6 | TGTGCCAGCAGTCCCGCTAGTTTCGAGGGGGCCAACTACAATCAGCCCCAGCATTTT | CASSPASFEGANYNQPQHF